The following is a TCR beta chain sequence with its context. This PCR relied on a set of 60 Vbeta primers and 13 Jbeta primers. The method was immunoSEQ multiplex PCR; TCRdb's version includes in-frame clones alone and lacks a portion of them. In the table there are a few hundred thousand clones, about four fifths of which are singletons. These data originate in a study of cytomegalovirus exposure and HLA in healthy donors. The V and J ends lost 6 bases and 3 bases, in that order; junction bases with no gene match: 4. The CDR3 is 14 amino acids. Germline V gene data show CDR1 as SNHLY and CDR2 as FYNNEI.

This sequence originates from a young man in good health and CMV-seronegative. The sequencing input was PBMCs. This chain uses TRBV2 with TRBJ1-1, with TRBD1 identical over 10 bases. For the CDR3, the DNA is TGTGCCAGCAGCAGACAGGGGGCGGACACTGAAGCTTTCTTT. Residues: CASSRQGADTEAFF. The full variable domain, rest sourced from reference TRBV2 and TRBJ1-1, is EPEVTQTPSHQVTQMGQEVILRCVPISNHLYFYWYRQILGQKVEFLVSFYNNEISEKSEIFDDQFSVERPDGSNFTLKIRSTKLEDSAMYFCASSRQGADTEAFFGQGTRLTVV.